The entry below describes one T cell receptor beta chain. This CDR3 contains 17 residues. CDR1 SGHDN and CDR2 FVKESK come from the germline V gene. The V and J ends lost 3 bases and 2 bases, in that order; junction bases with no gene match: 11. This entry comes from a study of blood T cell repertoires in COVID-19. About the study: Samples taken during acute and convalescent COVID-19 were collected in the United States, Italy and Spain. T cells, B-cell-depleted T cells, or PBMCs provided the cDNA or gDNA that served as material.

As handled by the study authors: Nucleated cell number was recorded as an estimate derived from reference gene primer amplification. The method was immunoSEQ multiplex PCR; TCRdb's version includes in-frame clones alone and lacks a portion of them. The DNA gave D and trimming, while V, J and clone size come from that table. Of 200,000 to 300,000 clones listed, 88% are singletons. The sequence was obtained from a man in his 60s who had recovered from COVID-19. The V gene is TRBV14, the J gene TRBJ1-2; TRBD1 matches 8 bases. Sequenced sample: peripheral blood. The CDR3 loop is CASSHQGGTGLNYGYTF. The CDR3, as DNA: TGTGCCAGCAGCCACCAAGGGGGGACAGGACTAAACTATGGCTACACCTTC.